The 7 T cell receptor beta chains reported below all come from one sample, sequenced in a study of blood T cell repertoires in COVID-19. Sequenced by immunoSEQ multiplex PCR; TCRdb stores in-frame clones only, minus some. The top ten hold more than 9% of the sample, which has under 250,000 clones, 80% to 90% seen once. The sample comprised peripheral blood. The source is a man between 50 and 59 years old with COVID-19, enrolled during active disease.

This clone came up a few times. The V and J genes are TRBV5-4 and TRBJ1-6; no reliable D call. Trimming pared 4 bases from V and 0 bases from J, leaving 11 bases between. Germline loops: CDR1 SGHNT, CDR2 YYREEE (reference sequence). The CDR3 contains 16 residues. The CDR3 DNA is TGTGCCAGCAGCCGGACGGGGATCTCCTATAATTCACCCCTCCACTTT. Translation gives CASSRTGISYNSPLHF.

The chain couples TRBV4-3 to TRBJ1-4; 10 bases are a match to TRBD1. Germline V gene data show CDR1 as LGHNA and CDR2 as YSLEER. This CDR3 has 18 residues. V was pared by 0 bases and J by 6 bases, with 10 bases of the junction left unmatched. DNA of the CDR3: TGCGCCAGCAGCCAAGATCACCTAGGGACAGGGGTGGATGAAAAACTGTTTTTT. Its protein is CASSQDHLGTGVDEKLFF.

The chain couples TRBV6-2 or TRBV6-3 to TRBJ2-7; 8 positions match TRBD2. Germline-derived CDR1 and CDR2 are MNHEY and SVGEGT. Trimming removed 6 bases from V and 2 bases from J; junction bases left unmatched: 12. The CDR3 is made up of 16 amino acids. The CDR3 region has the DNA TGTGCCAGCAGCCCCCGCCGGGGGGGGGCCCCCTACGAGCAGTACTTC. This translates into CASSPRRGGAPYEQYF.

The gene calls are TRBV7-2 and TRBJ1-4; D gene ambiguous. This CDR3 contains 13 residues. The germline V gene encodes CDR1 SGHTA and CDR2 FQGNSA. Trimming stripped 4 bases from V and 4 bases from J, with 7 bases between. The CDR3 bases are TGTGCCAGCAGCTCCCAGAATAATGAAAAACTGTTTTTT. This encodes CASSSQNNEKLFF.

This clone has only a few counts. The rearrangement uses TRBV6-5 and TRBJ2-1; D is unclear. The V and J ends lost 5 bases and 5 bases respectively, with 13 bases between them. CDR3 length equals 14 residues. Germline lookup yields CDR1 MNHEY and CDR2 SVGAGI. In DNA form, the CDR3 reads TGTGCCAGCAGTACCCCTAGAATGGACAATGAGCAGTTCTTC. Its protein product is CASSTPRMDNEQFF.

V gene TRBV25-1 combines with J gene TRBJ1-2, with D maybe TRBD1 (6 bases). The CDR3 totals 12 residues. The germline gives CDR1 MGHDK, CDR2 SYGVNS. Trimming took 2 bases from V and 5 from J, leaving 6 bases between them. The CDR3 DNA is TGTGCCAGCAGTGAAACAGGGTATGGCTACACCTTC. This encodes CASSETGYGYTF.

The rearrangement links TRBV29-1 to TRBJ2-5, with TRBD2 matching 8 bases. From germline, CDR1 is SQVTM and CDR2 ANQGSEA. The CDR3 extends over 14 amino acids. V trimming: 6 bases; J trimming: 0 bases; junction bases outside the gene matches: 6. The CDR3 region has the DNA TGCAGCGTCGTCCCGGGACTAGACCAAGAGACCCAGTACTTC. It codes for CSVVPGLDQETQYF.